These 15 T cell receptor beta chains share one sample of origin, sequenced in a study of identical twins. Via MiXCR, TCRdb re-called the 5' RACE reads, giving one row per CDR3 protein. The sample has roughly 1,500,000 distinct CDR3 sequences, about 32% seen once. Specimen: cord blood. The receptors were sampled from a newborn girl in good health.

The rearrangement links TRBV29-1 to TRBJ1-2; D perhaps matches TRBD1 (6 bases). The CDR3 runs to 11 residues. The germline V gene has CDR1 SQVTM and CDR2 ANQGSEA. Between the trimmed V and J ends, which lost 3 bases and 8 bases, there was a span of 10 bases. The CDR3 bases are TGCAGCGTTGATGAGGGGGTGGGCTACACCTTC. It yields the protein CSVDEGVGYTF.

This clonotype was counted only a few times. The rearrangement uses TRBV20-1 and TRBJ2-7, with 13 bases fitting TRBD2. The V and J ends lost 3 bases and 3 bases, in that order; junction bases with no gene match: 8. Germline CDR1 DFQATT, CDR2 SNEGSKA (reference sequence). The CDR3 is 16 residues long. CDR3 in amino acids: CSASSRRLAGGYEQYF. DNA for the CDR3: TGCAGTGCTAGTAGCCGCAGACTAGCGGGAGGCTACGAGCAGTACTTC.

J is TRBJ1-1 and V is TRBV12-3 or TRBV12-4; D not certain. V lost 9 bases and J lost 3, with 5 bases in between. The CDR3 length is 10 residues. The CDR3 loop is CARADTEAFF. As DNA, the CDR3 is TGTGCCAGGGCGGACACTGAAGCTTTCTTT.

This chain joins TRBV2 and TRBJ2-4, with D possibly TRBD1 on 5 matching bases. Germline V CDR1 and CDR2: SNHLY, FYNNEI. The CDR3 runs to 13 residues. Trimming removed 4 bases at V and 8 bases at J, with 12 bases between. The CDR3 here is CASSGGAMDIQYF. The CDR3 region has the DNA TGTGCCAGCAGTGGTGGGGCGATGGACATTCAGTACTTC.

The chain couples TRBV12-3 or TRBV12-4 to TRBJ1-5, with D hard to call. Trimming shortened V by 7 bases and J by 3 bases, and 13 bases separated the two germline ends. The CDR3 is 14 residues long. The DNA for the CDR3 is TGTGCCAGCACCCCTTCGCCCTCCAATCAGCCCCAGCATTTT. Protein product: CASTPSPSNQPQHF.

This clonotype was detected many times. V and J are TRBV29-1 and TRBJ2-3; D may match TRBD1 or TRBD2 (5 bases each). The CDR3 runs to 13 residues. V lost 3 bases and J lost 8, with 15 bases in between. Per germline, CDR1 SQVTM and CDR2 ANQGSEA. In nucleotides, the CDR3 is TGCAGCGTTGACCACGGGGCCCCCCGTACGCAGTATTTT. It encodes CSVDHGAPRTQYF.

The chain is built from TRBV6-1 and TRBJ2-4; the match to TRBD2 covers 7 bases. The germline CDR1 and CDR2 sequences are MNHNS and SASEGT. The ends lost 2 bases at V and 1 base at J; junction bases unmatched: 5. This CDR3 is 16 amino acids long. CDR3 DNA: TGTGCCAGCAGTGAATTTTGGGGAGGGGCCAAAAACATTCAGTACTTC. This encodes CASSEFWGGAKNIQYF.

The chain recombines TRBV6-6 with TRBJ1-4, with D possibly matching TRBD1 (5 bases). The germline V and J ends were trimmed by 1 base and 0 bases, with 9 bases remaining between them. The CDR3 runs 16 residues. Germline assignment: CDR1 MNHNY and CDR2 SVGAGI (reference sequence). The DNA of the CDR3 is TGTGCCAGCAGTTACTTGGGGGGTGCAACTAATGAAAAACTGTTTTTT. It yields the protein CASSYLGGATNEKLFF.

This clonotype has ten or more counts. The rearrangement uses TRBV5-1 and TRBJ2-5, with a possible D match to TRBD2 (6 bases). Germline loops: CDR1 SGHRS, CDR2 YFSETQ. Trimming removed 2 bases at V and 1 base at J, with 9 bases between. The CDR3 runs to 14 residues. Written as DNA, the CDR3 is TGCGCCAGCAGCTTTCTAGCGCTCCAAGAGACCCAGTACTTC. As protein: CASSFLALQETQYF.

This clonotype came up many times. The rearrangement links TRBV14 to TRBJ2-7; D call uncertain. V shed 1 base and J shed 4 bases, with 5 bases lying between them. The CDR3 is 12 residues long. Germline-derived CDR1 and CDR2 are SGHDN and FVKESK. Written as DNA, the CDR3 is TGTGCCAGCAGCCAAGTAATTTACGAGCAGTACTTC. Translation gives CASSQVIYEQYF. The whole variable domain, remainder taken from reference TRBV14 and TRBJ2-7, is EAGVTQFPSHSVIEKGQTVTLRCDPISGHDNLYWYRRVMGKEIKFLLHFVKESKQDESGMPNNRFLAERTGGTYSTLKVQPAELEDSGVYFCASSQVIYEQYFGPGTRLTVT.

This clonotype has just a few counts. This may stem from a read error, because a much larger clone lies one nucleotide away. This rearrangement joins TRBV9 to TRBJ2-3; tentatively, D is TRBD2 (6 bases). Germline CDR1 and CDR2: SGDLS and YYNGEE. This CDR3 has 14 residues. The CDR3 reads CAGSVGTSTDTQYF. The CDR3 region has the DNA TGTGCCGGCAGCGTAGGGACTAGCACAGATACGCAGTATTTT.

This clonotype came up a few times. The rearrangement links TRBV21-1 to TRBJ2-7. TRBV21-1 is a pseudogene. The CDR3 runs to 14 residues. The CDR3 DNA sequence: TGTGCCAGCAGCTACCCGGGAGACCCCTACGAGCAGTACTTC. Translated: CASSYPGDPYEQYF.

For the CDR3, the DNA is TGTGCCAGCAGCCCGACTAGCGGGGCAGAGACCCAGTACTTC. It is translated as CASSPTSGAETQYF. The chain is built from TRBV7-2 and TRBJ2-5; 11 nucleotides match TRBD2. V lost 5 bases and J lost 4; bases outside the gene matches: 3. CDR3 size: 14 residues. From germline, CDR1 is SGHTA and CDR2 FQGNSA.

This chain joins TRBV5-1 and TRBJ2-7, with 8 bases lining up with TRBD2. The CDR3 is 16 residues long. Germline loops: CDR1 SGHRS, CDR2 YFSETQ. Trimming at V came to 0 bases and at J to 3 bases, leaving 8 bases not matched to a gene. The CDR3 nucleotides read TGCGCCAGCAGCTTGGATGGAGCGGGGGCCATCTACGAGCAGTACTTC. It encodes CASSLDGAGAIYEQYF.

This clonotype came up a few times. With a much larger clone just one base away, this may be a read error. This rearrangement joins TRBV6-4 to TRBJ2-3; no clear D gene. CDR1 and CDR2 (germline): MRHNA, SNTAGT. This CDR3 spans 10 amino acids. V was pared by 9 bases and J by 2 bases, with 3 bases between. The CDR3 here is CARNTDTQYF. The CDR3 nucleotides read TGTGCCAGAAACACAGATACGCAGTATTTT.